The entry below gives a single T cell receptor (beta chain) sequence along with its context. Its antigen is currently unknown. TCRdb reprocessed the reads via MiXCR and lists one record per CDR3 protein. Seen here are 60,000 to 65,000 distinct CDR3 sequences, around 20% observed once, and the top ten hold about 2.5%. The sample originates from a study of lung T cells in sarcoidosis with Löfgren's syndrome. Study observations and caveats: TRAV12-1 and TRBV2 were reportedly most expanded in Löfgren's patients. Shared TRAV12-1 and TRBV2 CDR3 motifs were reported across several patients. These T cells were suggested, not shown, to recognize a putative antigen.

This CDR3 has 11 residues. Trimming pared 7 bases from V and 4 bases from J, leaving 7 bases between. Germline CDR1 SNHLY, CDR2 FYNNEI. The sequence derives from a human donor with sarcoidosis (Löfgren's syndrome or another form), or a control subject (not recorded which). The V and J genes are TRBV2 and TRBJ1-2; D is ambiguous. The sequenced sample was CD4+ T cells from PBMCs. The CDR3 region is CASKDSYGYTF. CDR3 in DNA: TGTGCCAGCAAGGATTCCTATGGCTACACCTTC.